This T cell receptor beta chain was obtained from a study of blood T cell repertoires in COVID-19. About the research overall: Nucleic acid was either cDNA or gDNA, and it came from T cells, B-cell-depleted T cells, or PBMCs.

In Seattle, patients joined the study during active infection and were tracked longitudinally. In the authors' methods: Nucleated cell counts were estimated from reference gene primer amplification. Some clones are missing from TCRdb's copy, which holds only in-frame ones; the method was immunoSEQ multiplex PCR. D and trimming come from the DNA, and the V and J calls and clone size come from that table. The sample shows 150,000 or so clones, 85% to 90% of them seen only once. The origin of this receptor is a man between 18 and 35 years old with COVID-19, enrolled during active disease. What was sequenced was peripheral blood.

As DNA, the CDR3 is TGTGCCAGCAGCCTCCAGCGGGAGGTTTACGAGCAGTACTTC. Translated, it gives CASSLQREVYEQYF. This chain uses TRBV7-2 with TRBJ2-7, with 9 bases lining up with TRBD2. Germline CDR1 is SGHTA and CDR2 is FQGNSA. The ends lost 5 bases at V and 4 bases at J; junction bases unmatched: 6. CDR3 size: 14 residues.